The rows below give T cell receptor beta chains drawn from one sample of a study of a mutant IDH1 vaccine in newly diagnosed glioma. These receptors' targets are unknown. Using immunoSEQ multiplex PCR, the repertoire was profiled, and TCRdb retains in-frame clones only, with some absent. The sample yields some 64,000 clones, roughly 84% seen once. The sequencing here drew on PBMCs, taken from a glioma patient whose treatment included an IDH1 peptide vaccine. The origin of the receptors is a woman in her forties or fifties with glioma. CDR3s leave out the opening cysteine and the closing phenylalanine or tryptophan. Expanded clones get a size class; other rows say once, few or many, or leave the size out.

CDR3: ASSPQVNTEAF
J: TRBJ1-1
size: NA
V: TRBV18

CDR3: ASSTTKRSAEAF
J: TRBJ1-1
size: once
V: TRBV19

CDR3: ASSPSLGGIHGYT
J: TRBJ1-2
size: NA
V: TRBV7-9

CDR3: ASSSFVGNTIY
J: TRBJ1-3
size: NA
V: TRBV7-9

CDR3: AISEDRAFYGYT
J: TRBJ1-2
size: NA
V: TRBV10-3

CDR3: ASSLTGTANQPQH
J: TRBJ1-5
size: few
V: TRBV9

CDR3: ASSLASYEQY
J: TRBJ2-7
size: NA
V: TRBV5-6

CDR3: ASSEISWGQPQH
J: TRBJ1-5
size: NA
V: TRBV6-1

CDR3: AWSHRGNQPQH
J: TRBJ1-5
size: NA
V: TRBV30

CDR3: ASSLGEPGNTIY
J: TRBJ1-3
size: NA
V: TRBV7-6